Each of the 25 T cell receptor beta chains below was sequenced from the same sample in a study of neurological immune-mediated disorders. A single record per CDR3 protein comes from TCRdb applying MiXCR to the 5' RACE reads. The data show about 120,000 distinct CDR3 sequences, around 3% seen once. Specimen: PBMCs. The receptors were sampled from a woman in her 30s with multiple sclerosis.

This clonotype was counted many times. For the CDR3, the DNA is TGCAGTGCTAGAGATCTCTTGCGACAGGTCTTTTATGGCTACACCTTC. This translates into CSARDLLRQVFYGYTF. The chain joins TRBV20-1 to TRBJ1-2; a weak D match, TRBD1 (6 bases). V shed 0 bases and J shed 5 bases, with 19 bases lying between them. CDR3 length: 16 amino acids. Germline V gene lookup returns CDR1 DFQATT and CDR2 SNEGSKA (reference sequence).

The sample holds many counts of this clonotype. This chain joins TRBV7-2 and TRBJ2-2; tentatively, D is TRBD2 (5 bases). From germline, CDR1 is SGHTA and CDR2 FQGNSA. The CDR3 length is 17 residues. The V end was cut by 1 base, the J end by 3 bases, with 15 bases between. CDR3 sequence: CASSLDALRVHTGELFF. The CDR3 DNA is TGTGCCAGCAGCTTAGACGCGTTGCGGGTTCACACCGGGGAGCTGTTTTTT. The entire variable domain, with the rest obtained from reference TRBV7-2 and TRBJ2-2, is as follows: GAGVSQSPSNKVTEKGKDVELRCDPISGHTALYWYRQSLGQGLEFLIYFQGNSAPDKSGLPSDRFSAERTGGSVSTLTIQRTQQEDSAVYLCASSLDALRVHTGELFFGEGSRLTVL.

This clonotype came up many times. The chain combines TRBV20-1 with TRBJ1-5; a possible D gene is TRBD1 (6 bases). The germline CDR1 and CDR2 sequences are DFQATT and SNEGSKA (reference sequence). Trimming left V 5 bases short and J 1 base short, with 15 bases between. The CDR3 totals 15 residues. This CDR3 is CSAQGGGQSNQPQHF. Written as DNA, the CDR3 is TGCAGTGCTCAAGGGGGGGGCCAGAGCAATCAGCCCCAGCATTTT.

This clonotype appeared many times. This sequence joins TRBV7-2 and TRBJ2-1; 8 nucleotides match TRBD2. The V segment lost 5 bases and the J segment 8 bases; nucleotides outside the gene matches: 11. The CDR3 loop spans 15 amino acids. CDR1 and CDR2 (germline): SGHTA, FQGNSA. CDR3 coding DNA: TGTGCCAGCAGCAACGCGGGGGGCAGGCGCGATGAGCAGTTCTTC. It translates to CASSNAGGRRDEQFF.

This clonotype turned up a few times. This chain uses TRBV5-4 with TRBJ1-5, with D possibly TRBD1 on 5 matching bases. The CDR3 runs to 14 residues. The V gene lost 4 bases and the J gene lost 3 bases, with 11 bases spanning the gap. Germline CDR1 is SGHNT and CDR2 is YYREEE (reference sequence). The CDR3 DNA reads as TGTGCCAGCAGCGGTCCGGGGCTCAATCAGCCCCAGCATTTT. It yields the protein CASSGPGLNQPQHF.

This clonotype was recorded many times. The CDR3 DNA sequence: TGTGCCAGCAGCCGCATACCCAATCAGCCCCAGCATTTT. Its translation: CASSRIPNQPQHF. The V call is TRBV3-1, the J call TRBJ1-5; D is unresolved. In germline, CDR1 is LGHDT, CDR2 YNNKEL (reference sequence). Trimming took off 4 bases at V and 3 bases at J, with 7 bases between the two ends. The CDR3 totals 13 residues.

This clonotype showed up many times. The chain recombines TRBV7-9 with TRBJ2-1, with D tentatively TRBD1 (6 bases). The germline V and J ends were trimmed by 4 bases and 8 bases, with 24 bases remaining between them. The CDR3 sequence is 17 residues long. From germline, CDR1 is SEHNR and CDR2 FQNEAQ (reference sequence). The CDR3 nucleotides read TGTGCCAGCAGCTCCCCCCGCCCCCTACAGGGCAGACATGAGCAGTTCTTC. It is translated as CASSSPRPLQGRHEQFF.

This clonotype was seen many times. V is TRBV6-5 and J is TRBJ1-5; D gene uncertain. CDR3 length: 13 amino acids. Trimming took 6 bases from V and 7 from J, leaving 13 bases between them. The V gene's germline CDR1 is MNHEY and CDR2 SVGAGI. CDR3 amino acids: CASRPSSRQPQHF. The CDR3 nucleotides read TGTGCCAGCAGACCGTCAAGTAGGCAGCCCCAGCATTTT.

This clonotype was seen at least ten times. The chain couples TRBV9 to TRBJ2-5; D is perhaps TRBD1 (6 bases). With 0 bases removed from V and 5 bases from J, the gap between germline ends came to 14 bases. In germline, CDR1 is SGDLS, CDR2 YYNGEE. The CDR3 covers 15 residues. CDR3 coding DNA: TGTGCCAGCAGCGTAGAGGGGGTAGTCGGTGAGACCCAGTACTTC. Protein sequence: CASSVEGVVGETQYF.

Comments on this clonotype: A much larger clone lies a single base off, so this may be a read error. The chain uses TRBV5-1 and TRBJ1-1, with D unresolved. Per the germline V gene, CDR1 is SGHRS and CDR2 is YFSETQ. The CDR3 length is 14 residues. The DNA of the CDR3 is TGCGCCAACAGCTTGATTGCGATGAACACTGAAGCTTTCTTT. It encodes CANSLIAMNTEAFF.

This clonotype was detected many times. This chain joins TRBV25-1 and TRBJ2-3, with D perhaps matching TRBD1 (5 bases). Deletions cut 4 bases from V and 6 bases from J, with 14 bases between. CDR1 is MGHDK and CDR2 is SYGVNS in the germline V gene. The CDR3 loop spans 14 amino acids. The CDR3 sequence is CASSGPPKGDTQYF. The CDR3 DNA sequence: TGTGCCAGCAGTGGACCCCCCAAGGGGGATACGCAGTATTTT.

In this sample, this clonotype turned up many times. CDR3 coding DNA: TGCGCCAGCACCCAAGGGGCTAGCGGTCAAGAGACCCAGTACTTC. This translates into CASTQGASGQETQYF. The gene calls are TRBV5-1 and TRBJ2-5; TRBD2 agrees at 7 bases. The CDR3 runs 15 residues. CDR1 is SGHRS and CDR2 is YFSETQ in the germline V gene. The V segment lost 6 bases and the J segment 2 bases; nucleotides outside the gene matches: 10.

This chain's CDR3 is CASTVPQYNEQFF. Written as DNA, the CDR3 is TGTGCCAGCACTGTCCCCCAATACAATGAGCAGTTCTTC. The chain couples TRBV7-9 to TRBJ2-1; D unresolved. The CDR3 loop spans 13 amino acids. Germline assignment: CDR1 SEHNR and CDR2 FQNEAQ (reference sequence). Trimming took off 7 bases at V and 4 bases at J, with 11 bases between the two ends.

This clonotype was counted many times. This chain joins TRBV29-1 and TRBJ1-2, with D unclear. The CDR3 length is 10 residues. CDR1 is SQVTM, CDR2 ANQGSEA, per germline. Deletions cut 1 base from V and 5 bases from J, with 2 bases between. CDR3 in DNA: TGCAGCGTTGAAGGGTATGGCTACACCTTC. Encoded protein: CSVEGYGYTF.

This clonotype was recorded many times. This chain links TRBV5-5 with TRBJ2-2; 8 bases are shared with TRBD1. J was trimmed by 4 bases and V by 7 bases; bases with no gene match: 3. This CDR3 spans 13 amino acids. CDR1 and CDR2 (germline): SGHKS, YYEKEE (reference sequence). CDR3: CASRQGPTGELFF. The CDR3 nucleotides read TGTGCCAGCCGACAGGGGCCCACCGGGGAGCTGTTTTTT.

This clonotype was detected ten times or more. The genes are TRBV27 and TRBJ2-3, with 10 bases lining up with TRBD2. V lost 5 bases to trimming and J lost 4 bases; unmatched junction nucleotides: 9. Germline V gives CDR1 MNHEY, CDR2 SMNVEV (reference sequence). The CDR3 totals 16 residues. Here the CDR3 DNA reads TGTGCCAGCAGTGTAACGAGCGGGAGGGCCTCAGATACGCAGTATTTT. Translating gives CASSVTSGRASDTQYF.

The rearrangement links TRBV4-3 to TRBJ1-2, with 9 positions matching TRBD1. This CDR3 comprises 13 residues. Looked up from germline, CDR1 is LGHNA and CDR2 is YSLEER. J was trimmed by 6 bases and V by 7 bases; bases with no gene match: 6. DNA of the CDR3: TGCGCCAGCAACGACGGGACAGGGAATGGCTACACCTTC. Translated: CASNDGTGNGYTF.

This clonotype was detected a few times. The CDR3 region has the DNA TGTGCCAGCAGCCAAGCACAGAATGCCTACGAGCAGTACTTC. It encodes CASSQAQNAYEQYF. V usage is TRBV14 and J usage is TRBJ2-7; D gene ambiguous. The length of the CDR3 is 14 residues. Trimming took off 1 base at V and 2 bases at J, with 9 bases between the two ends. Germline CDR1 is SGHDN and CDR2 is FVKESK.

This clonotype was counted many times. The CDR3 sequence is CASSLAAGRTTSGSYEQYF. The CDR3, as DNA: TGCGCCAGCAGCTTGGCGGCAGGCAGGACGACTAGCGGGAGCTACGAGCAGTACTTC. The chain couples TRBV5-1 to TRBJ2-7; 12 bases agree with TRBD2. The CDR3 sequence is 19 residues long. The junction had 13 bases not matched to a gene; V was cut back by 0 bases and J by 3 bases. Germline CDR1 is SGHRS and CDR2 is YFSETQ.

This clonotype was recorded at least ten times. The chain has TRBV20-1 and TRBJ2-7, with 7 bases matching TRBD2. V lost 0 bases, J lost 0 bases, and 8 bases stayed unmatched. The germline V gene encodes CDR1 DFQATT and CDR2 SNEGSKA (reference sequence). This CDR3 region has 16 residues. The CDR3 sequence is CSARDPTSVVSYEQYF. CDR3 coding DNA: TGCAGTGCTAGAGATCCTACTAGCGTTGTCTCCTACGAGCAGTACTTC.

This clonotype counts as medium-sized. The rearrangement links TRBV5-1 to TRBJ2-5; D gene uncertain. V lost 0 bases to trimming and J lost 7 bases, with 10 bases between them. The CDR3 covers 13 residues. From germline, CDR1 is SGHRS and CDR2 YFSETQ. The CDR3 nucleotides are TGCGCCAGCAGCTTGGACCCCGTGGGGACCCAGTACTTC. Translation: CASSLDPVGTQYF. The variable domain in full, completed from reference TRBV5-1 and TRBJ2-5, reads KAGVTQTPRYLIKTRGQQVTLSCSPISGHRSVSWYQQTPGQGLQFLFEYFSETQRNKGNFPGRFSGRQFSNSRSEMNVSTLELGDSALYLCASSLDPVGTQYFGPGTRLLVL.

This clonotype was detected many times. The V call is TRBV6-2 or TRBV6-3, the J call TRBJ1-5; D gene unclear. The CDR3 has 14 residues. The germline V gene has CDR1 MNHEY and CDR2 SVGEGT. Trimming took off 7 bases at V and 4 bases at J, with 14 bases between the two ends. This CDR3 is CASTPDGTNQPQHF. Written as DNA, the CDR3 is TGTGCCAGCACCCCGGACGGAACAAATCAGCCCCAGCATTTT.

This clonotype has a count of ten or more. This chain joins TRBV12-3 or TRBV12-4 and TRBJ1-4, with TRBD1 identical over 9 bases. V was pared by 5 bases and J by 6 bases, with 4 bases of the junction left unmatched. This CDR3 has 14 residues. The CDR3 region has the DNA TGTGCCAGCAGTATGGGACAGGGAGATGAAAAACTGTTTTTT. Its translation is CASSMGQGDEKLFF.

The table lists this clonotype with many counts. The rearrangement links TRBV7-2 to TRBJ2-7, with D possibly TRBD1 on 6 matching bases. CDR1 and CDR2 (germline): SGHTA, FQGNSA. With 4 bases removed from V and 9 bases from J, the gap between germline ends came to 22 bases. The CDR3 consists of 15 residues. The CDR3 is CASSSPSGGGVTQYF. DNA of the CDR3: TGTGCCAGCAGCTCGCCGAGTGGGGGCGGTGTAACGCAGTACTTC. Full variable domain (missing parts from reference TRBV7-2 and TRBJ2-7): GAGVSQSPSNKVTEKGKDVELRCDPISGHTALYWYRQSLGQGLEFLIYFQGNSAPDKSGLPSDRFSAERTGGSVSTLTIQRTQQEDSAVYLCASSSPSGGGVTQYFGPGTRLTVT.

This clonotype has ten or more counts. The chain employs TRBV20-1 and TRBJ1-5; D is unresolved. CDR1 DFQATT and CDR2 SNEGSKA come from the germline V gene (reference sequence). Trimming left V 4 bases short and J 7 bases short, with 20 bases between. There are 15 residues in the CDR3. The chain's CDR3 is CSANPQSSYLQPQHF. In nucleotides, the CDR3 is TGCAGTGCTAACCCCCAGAGCAGTTATCTGCAGCCCCAGCATTTT.